This T cell receptor beta chain was recovered during a study of blood T cell repertoires in COVID-19. As for the study in general: The United States, Italy and Spain supplied acute and convalescent COVID-19 samples. From T cells, B-cell-depleted T cells, or PBMCs came the material, which was cDNA or gDNA.

This CDR3 comprises 15 residues. The V end was cut by 2 bases, the J end by 1 base, with 11 bases between. The V gene's germline CDR1 is MNHEY and CDR2 SMNVEV (reference sequence). Per the original methods: Scientists estimated how many nucleated cells there were by amplifying reference gene primers. Profiling relied on immunoSEQ multiplex PCR, and the TCRdb table lists in-frame clones only, not all of them. V and J calls and clone size follow that table, whereas D and trimming were derived from the DNA. The top ten hold approximately 5.5% of the sample, which has some 200,000 clones, approximately 90% seen once.

Sequencing was done on a sample of peripheral blood. This chain joins TRBV27 and TRBJ2-5; D is uncertain. The origin of this receptor is a man aged 40-55 years with active or convalescent COVID-19. The CDR3 DNA reads as TGTGCCAGCAGTTTAATTAGAGGCACCCAAGAGACCCAGTACTTC. Encoded protein: CASSLIRGTQETQYF.